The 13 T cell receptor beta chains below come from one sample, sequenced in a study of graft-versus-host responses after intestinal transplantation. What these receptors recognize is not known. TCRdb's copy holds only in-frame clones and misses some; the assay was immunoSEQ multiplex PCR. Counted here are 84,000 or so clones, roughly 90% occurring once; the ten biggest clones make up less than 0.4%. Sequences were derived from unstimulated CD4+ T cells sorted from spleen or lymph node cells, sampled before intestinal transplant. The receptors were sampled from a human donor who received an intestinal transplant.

This CDR3 reads CASSLSTGEVETQYF. Here the CDR3 DNA reads TGTGCCAGCAGCTTAAGCACGGGAGAAGTGGAGACCCAGTACTTC. The V gene is TRBV7-7, the J gene TRBJ2-5, with D possibly TRBD2 on 6 matching bases. The CDR3 loop spans 15 amino acids. V was shortened by 2 bases and J by 5 bases, with 15 bases between the two germline ends. CDR1 is SSHAT, CDR2 FNYEAQ, per germline (reference sequence).

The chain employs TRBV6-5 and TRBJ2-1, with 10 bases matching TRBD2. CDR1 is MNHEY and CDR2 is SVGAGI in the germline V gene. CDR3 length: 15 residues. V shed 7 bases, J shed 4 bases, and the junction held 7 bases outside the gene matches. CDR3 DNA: TGTGCCAGCACCTTAACTAGCGGGGCTTACAATGAGCAGTTCTTC. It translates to CASTLTSGAYNEQFF.

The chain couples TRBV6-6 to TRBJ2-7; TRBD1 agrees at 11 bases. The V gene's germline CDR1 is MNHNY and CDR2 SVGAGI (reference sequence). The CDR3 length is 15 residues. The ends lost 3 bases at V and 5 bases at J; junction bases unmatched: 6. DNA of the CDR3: TGTGCCAGCAGTTATTCCGGGACAGGGGGGAACGAGCAGTACTTC. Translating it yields CASSYSGTGGNEQYF.

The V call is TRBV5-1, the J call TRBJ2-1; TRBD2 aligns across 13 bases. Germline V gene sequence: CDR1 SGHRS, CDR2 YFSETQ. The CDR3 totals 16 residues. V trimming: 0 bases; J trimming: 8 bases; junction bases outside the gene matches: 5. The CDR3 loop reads CASSLAGLAGVDEQFF. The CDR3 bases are TGCGCCAGCAGCTTGGCCGGACTAGCGGGAGTGGATGAGCAGTTCTTC.

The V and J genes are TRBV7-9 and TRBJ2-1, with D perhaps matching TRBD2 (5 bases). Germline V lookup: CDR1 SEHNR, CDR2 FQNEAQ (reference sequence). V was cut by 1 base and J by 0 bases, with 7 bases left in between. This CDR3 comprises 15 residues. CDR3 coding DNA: TGTGCCAGCAGCTTAGGGGAGAGCTCCTACAATGAGCAGTTCTTC. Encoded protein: CASSLGESSYNEQFF.

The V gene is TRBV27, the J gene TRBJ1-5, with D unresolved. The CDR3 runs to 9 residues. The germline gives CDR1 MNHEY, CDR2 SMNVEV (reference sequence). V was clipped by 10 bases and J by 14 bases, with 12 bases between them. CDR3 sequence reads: CAIDNKEHF. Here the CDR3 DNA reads TGTGCCATCGACAATAAGGAGCATTTT.

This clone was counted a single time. The CDR3 here is CASSPRIGRGTEAFF. CDR3 DNA: TGTGCCAGCTCACCAAGGATCGGGCGGGGCACTGAAGCTTTCTTT. The chain has TRBV18 and TRBJ1-1, with D uncertain. CDR3 length: 15 amino acids. CDR1 is KGHSH, CDR2 LQKENI, per germline. V dropped 2 bases and J dropped 4 bases, with 14 bases sitting between them.

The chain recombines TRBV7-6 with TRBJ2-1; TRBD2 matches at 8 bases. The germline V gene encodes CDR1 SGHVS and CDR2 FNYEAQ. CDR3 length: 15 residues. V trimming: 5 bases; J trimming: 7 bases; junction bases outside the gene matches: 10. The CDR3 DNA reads TGTGCCAGCAGCCTCAGCGGGAGTGGACTAAATGAGCAGTTCTTC. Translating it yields CASSLSGSGLNEQFF.

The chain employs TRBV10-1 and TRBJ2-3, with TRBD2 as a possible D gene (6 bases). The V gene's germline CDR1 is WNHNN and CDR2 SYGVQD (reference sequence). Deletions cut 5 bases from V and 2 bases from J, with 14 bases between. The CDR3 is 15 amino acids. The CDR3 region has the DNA TGCGCCAGCAGTTCCGGGAGAACCCTCACAGATACGCAGTATTTT. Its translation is CASSSGRTLTDTQYF.

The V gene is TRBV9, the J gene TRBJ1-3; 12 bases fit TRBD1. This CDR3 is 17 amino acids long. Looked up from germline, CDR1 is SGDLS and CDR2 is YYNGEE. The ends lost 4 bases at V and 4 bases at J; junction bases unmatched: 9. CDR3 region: CASSLGTGGAGGNTIYF. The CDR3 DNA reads TGTGCCAGCAGCTTAGGGACAGGGGGCGCGGGAGGAAACACCATATATTTT.

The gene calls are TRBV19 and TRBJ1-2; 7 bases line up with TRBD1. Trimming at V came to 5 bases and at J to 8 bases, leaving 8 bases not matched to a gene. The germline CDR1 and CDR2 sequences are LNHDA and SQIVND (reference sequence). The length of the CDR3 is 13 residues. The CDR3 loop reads CASSYPPGQGYTF. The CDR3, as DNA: TGTGCCAGTAGTTACCCCCCGGGACAGGGCTACACCTTC. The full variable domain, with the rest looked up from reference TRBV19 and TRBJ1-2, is DGGITQSPKYLFRKEGQNVTLSCEQNLNHDAMYWYRQDPGQGLRLIYYSQIVNDFQKGDIAEGYSVSREKKESFPLTVTSAQKNPTAFYLCASSYPPGQGYTFGSGTRLTVV.

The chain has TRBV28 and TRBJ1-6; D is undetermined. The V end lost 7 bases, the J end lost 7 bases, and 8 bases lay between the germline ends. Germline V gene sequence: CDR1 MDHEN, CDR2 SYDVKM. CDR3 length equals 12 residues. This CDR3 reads CASTTTNSPLHF. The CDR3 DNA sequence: TGTGCCAGCACAACCACGAATTCACCCCTCCACTTT.

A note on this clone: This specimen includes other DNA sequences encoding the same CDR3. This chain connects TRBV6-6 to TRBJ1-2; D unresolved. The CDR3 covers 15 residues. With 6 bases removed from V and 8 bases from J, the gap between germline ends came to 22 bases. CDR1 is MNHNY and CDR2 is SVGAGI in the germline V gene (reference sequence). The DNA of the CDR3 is TGTGCCAGCAGCCATAGAGGTGACCCGCTTTACGGCTACACCTTC. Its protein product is CASSHRGDPLYGYTF.